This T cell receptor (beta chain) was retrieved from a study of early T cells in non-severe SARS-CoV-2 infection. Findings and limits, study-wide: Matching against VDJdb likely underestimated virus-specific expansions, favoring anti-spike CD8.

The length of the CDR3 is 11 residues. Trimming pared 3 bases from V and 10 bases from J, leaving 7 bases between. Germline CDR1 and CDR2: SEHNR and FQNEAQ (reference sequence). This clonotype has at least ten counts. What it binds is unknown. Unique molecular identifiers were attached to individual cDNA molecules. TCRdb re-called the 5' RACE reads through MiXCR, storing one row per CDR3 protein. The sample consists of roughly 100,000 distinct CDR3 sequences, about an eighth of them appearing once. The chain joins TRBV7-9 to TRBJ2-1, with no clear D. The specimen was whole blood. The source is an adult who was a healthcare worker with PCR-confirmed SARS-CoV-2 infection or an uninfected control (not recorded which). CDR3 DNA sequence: TGTGCCAGCAGCTTTCCAACCGAGCAGTTCTTC. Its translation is CASSFPTEQFF.